These 22 T cell receptor beta chains were all obtained from the same sample, sequenced in a study of blood T cells in healthy people across ages. Next came a second PCR, run for about 7 to 12 cycles, which used a sample-barcoded 5' primer along with a J-beta primer mix. TCRdb used MiXCR to reprocess the 5' RACE reads, holding one entry per CDR3 protein. The sample consists of roughly 1.5 million distinct CDR3 sequences, about 45% of them appearing once. Material: blood. The source is a young woman in good health.

The chain combines TRBV28 with TRBJ2-3, with TRBD2 matching over 9 bases. CDR3 length: 16 residues. CDR1 and CDR2 (germline): MDHEN, SYDVKM. With V trimmed by 3 bases and J by 0 bases, 4 bases remained unmatched. The CDR3: CASSFKSGRSTDTQYF. Here the CDR3 DNA reads TGTGCCAGCAGTTTTAAGAGCGGGAGGAGCACAGATACGCAGTATTTT.

Here the CDR3 reads CASTRGVGHSNTGELFF. The CDR3 DNA reads TGCGCCAGCACTCGTGGAGTCGGCCATTCGAACACCGGGGAGCTGTTTTTT. The V and J genes are TRBV4-3 and TRBJ2-2; no firm D call. With 7 bases removed from V and 0 bases from J, the gap between germline ends came to 18 bases. Germline V CDR1 and CDR2: LGHNA, YSLEER. The CDR3 consists of 17 residues.

This chain joins TRBV7-9 and TRBJ2-3; D may be TRBD2 (5 bases). This CDR3 spans 17 amino acids. Trimming removed 5 bases at V and 1 base at J, with 19 bases between. From germline, CDR1 is SEHNR and CDR2 FQNEAQ (reference sequence). CDR3 amino acids: CASSPRRVGGGTDTQYF. DNA of the CDR3: TGTGCCAGCAGCCCAAGGCGGGTCGGTGGGGGCACAGATACGCAGTATTTT. Based on the CDR3 plus reference TRBV7-9 and TRBJ2-3, the full variable domain is DTGVSQNPRHKITKRGQNVTFRCDPISEHNRLYWYRQTLGQGPEFLTYFQNEAQLEKSRLLSDRFSAERPKGSFSTLEIQRTEQGDSAMYLCASSPRRVGGGTDTQYFGPGTRLTVL.

This chain uses TRBV27 with TRBJ2-1; the D is unclear. Germline lookup yields CDR1 MNHEY and CDR2 SMNVEV (reference sequence). V gave up 4 bases and J gave up 8 bases, with 12 bases separating them. The CDR3 loop spans 13 amino acids. CDR3 amino acids: CASSCLVTDEQFF. The CDR3 DNA reads TGTGCCAGCAGTTGCCTAGTAACTGATGAGCAGTTCTTC.

This clonotype has a handful of counts. J is TRBJ1-1 and V is TRBV10-3; D uncertain. This CDR3 spans 11 amino acids. The V end was cut by 10 bases, the J end by 0 bases, with 6 bases between. Per germline, CDR1 ENHRY and CDR2 SYGVKD. CDR3 loop: CATRVNTEAFF. DNA for the CDR3: TGTGCCACGCGAGTGAACACTGAAGCTTTCTTT.

This clonotype was seen only a few times. The genes are TRBV12-3 or TRBV12-4 and TRBJ2-1, with 8 bases matching TRBD2. V dropped 7 bases and J dropped 8; count of bases not matched to a gene: 7. The CDR3 has 13 residues. The CDR3 protein is CASTLGGDDEQFF. The CDR3 DNA reads as TGTGCCAGCACCCTCGGGGGGGACGATGAGCAGTTCTTC.

V gene TRBV7-9 combines with J gene TRBJ2-3; TRBD2 matches at 12 bases. CDR3 size: 17 residues. The V gene end was trimmed by 4 bases and the J gene end by 3 bases; junction bases not matched to a gene: 8. CDR1 is SEHNR, CDR2 FQNEAQ, per germline (reference sequence). In DNA, the CDR3 is TGTGCCAGCAGCTCCCGCGGACTAGCGGGGCCGACAGATACGCAGTATTTT. It is translated as CASSSRGLAGPTDTQYF.

The rearrangement uses TRBV29-1 and TRBJ2-7; TRBD1 is a possible D gene (5 bases). The CDR3 sequence is 12 residues long. Germline V gene lookup returns CDR1 SQVTM and CDR2 ANQGSEA. Between the trimmed V and J ends, which lost 7 bases and 3 bases, there was a span of 13 bases. The CDR3 protein is CSATTANYEQYF. The CDR3 DNA sequence: TGCAGCGCAACGACAGCAAACTACGAGCAGTACTTC.

This chain connects TRBV7-3 to TRBJ2-1, with TRBD2 matching over 9 bases. The germline CDR1 and CDR2 sequences are SGHTA and FQGTGA. J lost 3 bases, V lost 1 base, and 7 bases had no gene match. The CDR3 runs to 17 residues. The CDR3 nucleotides are TGTGCCAGCAGCTTAAGGCGGGGGGGCGGGAGCTACAATGAGCAGTTCTTC. It yields the protein CASSLRRGGGSYNEQFF.

The V call is TRBV7-2, the J call TRBJ1-1; weak D call: TRBD1 (5 bases). Germline V gene lookup returns CDR1 SGHTA and CDR2 FQGNSA. This CDR3 spans 14 amino acids. Trimming shortened V by 6 bases and J by 3 bases, and 14 bases separated the two germline ends. The CDR3 nucleotides read TGTGCCAGCAGACCCCAGGGCGCGGACACTGAAGCTTTCTTT. Its translation: CASRPQGADTEAFF.

This rearrangement joins TRBV6-5 to TRBJ2-4; D ambiguous. Germline V CDR1 and CDR2: MNHEY, SVGAGI. V shed 3 bases and J shed 0 bases, with 12 bases lying between them. This CDR3 has 16 residues. The CDR3 bases are TGTGCCAGCAGTTATGACGGGTACCTAGCCAAAAACATTCAGTACTTC. Protein product: CASSYDGYLAKNIQYF.

This clonotype was detected a few times. The V and J genes are TRBV5-1 and TRBJ2-1; the D is unclear. This CDR3 comprises 14 residues. The germline V gene encodes CDR1 SGHRS and CDR2 YFSETQ. Between the trimmed V and J ends, which lost 3 bases and 4 bases, there was a span of 11 bases. CDR3 region: CASSSRVEYNEQFF. As DNA, the CDR3 is TGCGCCAGCAGCTCACGGGTCGAATACAATGAGCAGTTCTTC.

This clonotype was counted once. The rearrangement links TRBV6-6 to TRBJ2-7; 7 nucleotides align to TRBD1. CDR1 and CDR2 from the germline V gene are MNHNY and SVGAGI (reference sequence). V lost 6 bases, J lost 5 bases, and 13 bases stayed unmatched. The CDR3 extends over 15 amino acids. For the CDR3, the DNA is TGTGCCAGCAGCCAGCGGACAGGATTATCCGACGAGCAGTACTTC. Its protein product is CASSQRTGLSDEQYF.

The CDR3 region has the DNA TGTGCCAGCAGTTTACTGGTCGGCGACCAGCCCCAGCATTTT. Its translation is CASSLLVGDQPQHF. The chain joins TRBV28 to TRBJ1-5; unclear D gene. The CDR3 covers 14 residues. Looked up from germline, CDR1 is MDHEN and CDR2 is SYDVKM. The V gene lost 2 bases and the J gene lost 7 bases, with 12 bases spanning the gap. Full variable domain (outside the CDR3, taken from reference TRBV28 and TRBJ1-5): DVKVTQSSRYLVKRTGEKVFLECVQDMDHENMFWYRQDPGLGLRLIYFSYDVKMKEKGDIPEGYSVSREKKERFSLILESASTNQTSMYLCASSLLVGDQPQHFGDGTRLSIL.

For this clonotype: Since a much larger clone is just one base distant, this may be a read error. The chain combines TRBV27 with TRBJ1-2, with D unresolved. The CDR3 loop spans 15 amino acids. Trimming took 4 bases from V and 7 from J, leaving 19 bases between them. Germline CDR1 is MNHEY and CDR2 is SMNVEV (reference sequence). The CDR3: CASSSDAGVGGGYTF. CDR3 DNA: TGTGCCAGCAGTTCAGATGCGGGAGTGGGCGGTGGCTACACCTTC.

This rearrangement joins TRBV5-1 to TRBJ2-3, with D unresolved. Per germline, CDR1 SGHRS and CDR2 YFSETQ. This CDR3 is 18 amino acids long. Trimming took 0 bases from V and 2 from J, leaving 19 bases between them. DNA of the CDR3: TGCGCCAGCAGCTTGGGAAATGGTGTGGGCAAGACCACAGATACGCAGTATTTT. Translated: CASSLGNGVGKTTDTQYF.

To note about this clonotype: A read error may produce the germline difference seen at one junction end. V gene TRBV7-9 combines with J gene TRBJ2-3; TRBD1 matches at 9 bases. Germline V gene sequence: CDR1 SEHNR, CDR2 FQNEAQ (reference sequence). The CDR3 consists of 15 residues. Here the CDR3 reads CASSFPGQGTDTQDF. For the CDR3, the DNA is TGTGCCAGCAGCTTTCCGGGACAGGGCACAGATACGCAGGATTTT.

This rearrangement joins TRBV20-1 to TRBJ2-7; D perhaps matches TRBD2 (5 bases). Deletions cut 5 bases from V and 0 bases from J, with 11 bases between. The CDR3 extends over 13 amino acids. The germline CDR1 and CDR2 sequences are DFQATT and SNEGSKA (reference sequence). In DNA form, the CDR3 reads TGCAGTGCTCTGACGGGAACCTCCTACGAGCAGTACTTC. Translated: CSALTGTSYEQYF.

A few counts support this clonotype. This chain links TRBV29-1 with TRBJ2-1; D is unclear. V was pared by 2 bases and J by 6 bases, with 5 bases between. There are 11 residues in the CDR3. Looked up from germline, CDR1 is SQVTM and CDR2 is ANQGSEA. The CDR3 DNA sequence: TGCAGCGTTGAACAGCCCAATGAGCAGTTCTTC. This sequence encodes CSVEQPNEQFF.

The J gene is TRBJ2-3, the V gene TRBV5-6, with TRBD2 identical over 9 bases. J gave up 6 bases and V 0 bases, and 5 bases lay outside the gene matches. Germline V gene data show CDR1 as SGHDT and CDR2 as YYEEEE. The CDR3 runs 15 residues. The CDR3 sequence: CASSLAGTSHDTQYF. CDR3 DNA: TGTGCCAGCAGCTTGGCCGGGACTAGCCACGATACGCAGTATTTT.

V is TRBV19 and J is TRBJ1-1, with TRBD1 matching over 8 bases. The CDR3 length is 14 residues. Germline-derived CDR1 and CDR2 are LNHDA and SQIVND (reference sequence). Germline trimming cut 9 bases from V and 1 base from J; bases unmatched to any gene: 7. The CDR3: CASGVGTGNTEAFF. The CDR3 nucleotides read TGTGCCAGCGGAGTAGGGACAGGGAACACTGAAGCTTTCTTT. The full variable domain, rest sourced from reference TRBV19 and TRBJ1-1, is DGGITQSPKYLFRKEGQNVTLSCEQNLNHDAMYWYRQDPGQGLRLIYYSQIVNDFQKGDIAEGYSVSREKKESFPLTVTSAQKNPTAFYLCASGVGTGNTEAFFGQGTRLTVV.

This clonotype was seen a few times. The genes are TRBV20-1 and TRBJ1-2, with D possibly TRBD1 on 6 matching bases. V was clipped by 1 base and J by 0 bases, with 12 bases between them. The germline V gene has CDR1 DFQATT and CDR2 SNEGSKA (reference sequence). The CDR3 sequence is 15 residues long. The CDR3 nucleotides read TGCAGTGCTAGAGCTAAGGGGACAACTAACTATGGCTACACCTTC. Translation gives CSARAKGTTNYGYTF.